A single sample gave rise to the 27 T cell receptor beta chains below, sequenced in a study of cytomegalovirus exposure and HLA in healthy donors. In the PCR, 60 Vbeta and 13 Jbeta primers were used. The table came from immunoSEQ multiplex PCR; TCRdb's copy has only in-frame clones and leaves some out. The table records roughly 120,000 clones, around 82% of them present only once. Sequencing input: PBMCs. The source of these receptors is a male donor in good health and CMV-seropositive.

This clone was recorded only once. V gene TRBV11-2 combines with J gene TRBJ2-1, with D possibly TRBD2 on 5 matching bases. Between the trimmed V and J ends, which lost 1 base and 5 bases, there was a span of 15 bases. Germline CDR1 SGHAT, CDR2 FQNNGV. This CDR3 contains 16 residues. CDR3 amino acids: CASSLVEGMKDNEQFF. CDR3 nucleotides: TGTGCCAGCAGCTTAGTAGAGGGAATGAAGGACAATGAGCAGTTCTTC.

J is TRBJ1-1 and V is TRBV18; D gene ambiguous. Germline V gives CDR1 KGHSH, CDR2 LQKENI. The CDR3 runs 15 residues. Trimming left V 4 bases short and J 1 base short, with 13 bases between. CDR3 region: CASSLLARENTEAFF. CDR3 sequence (DNA): TGTGCCAGCTCACTCTTAGCGCGTGAGAACACTGAAGCTTTCTTT. Full variable domain (rest looked up from reference TRBV18 and TRBJ1-1): NAGVMQNPRHLVRRRGQEARLRCSPMKGHSHVYWYRQLPEEGLKFMVYLQKENIIDESGMPKERFSAEFPKEGPSILRIQQVVRGDSAAYFCASSLLARENTEAFFGQGTRLTVV.

The gene calls are TRBV28 and TRBJ2-7, with a possible D match to TRBD1 (5 bases). CDR1 MDHEN and CDR2 SYDVKM come from the germline V gene. This CDR3 is 12 amino acids long. Trimming took 4 bases from V and 5 from J, leaving 9 bases between them. The CDR3 DNA follows: TGTGCCAGCAGTTCAGGGATCCACGAGCAGTACTTC. This translates into CASSSGIHEQYF. Complete variable domain (other parts from reference TRBV28 and TRBJ2-7): DVKVTQSSRYLVKRTGEKVFLECVQDMDHENMFWYRQDPGLGLRLIYFSYDVKMKEKGDIPEGYSVSREKKERFSLILESASTNQTSMYLCASSSGIHEQYFGPGTRLTVT.

CDR3 residues: CASSRDRAYGYTF. In DNA form, the CDR3 reads TGTGCCAGCAGCCGGGACAGGGCCTATGGCTACACCTTC. J is TRBJ1-2 and V is TRBV6-1; the match to TRBD1 covers 9 bases. The CDR3 is 13 amino acids. With V trimmed by 6 bases and J by 4 bases, 3 bases remained unmatched. Germline CDR1 is MNHNS and CDR2 is SASEGT.

This rearrangement joins TRBV11-2 to TRBJ1-2; D is undetermined. The length of the CDR3 is 13 residues. Germline loops: CDR1 SGHAT, CDR2 FQNNGV. V lost 0 bases and J lost 8, with 10 bases in between. This CDR3 reads CASSLDQRRGYTF. The CDR3 DNA is TGTGCCAGCAGCTTAGATCAACGCAGGGGCTACACCTTC.

This clone was seen a handful of times. J is TRBJ2-1 and V is TRBV27; D is possibly TRBD2 (5 bases). CDR1 and CDR2 from the germline V gene are MNHEY and SMNVEV (reference sequence). The CDR3 has 14 residues. V lost 8 bases and J 2 bases, leaving 13 bases between the germline ends. CDR3 loop: CASAPLATYNEQFF. DNA of the CDR3: TGTGCCAGCGCTCCCCTAGCTACCTACAATGAGCAGTTCTTC.

The chain uses TRBV27 and TRBJ2-1; 8 positions match TRBD2. V lost 4 bases and J lost 0; bases outside the gene matches: 11. The germline gives CDR1 MNHEY, CDR2 SMNVEV (reference sequence). The CDR3 runs 18 residues. CDR3 loop: CASSSVPGGTSSYNEQFF. CDR3 in DNA: TGTGCCAGCAGTTCTGTTCCTGGCGGGACTAGCTCCTACAATGAGCAGTTCTTC.

The chain uses TRBV28 and TRBJ2-7; D is perhaps TRBD1 (5 bases). Germline CDR1 MDHEN, CDR2 SYDVKM. This CDR3 has 15 amino acids. V lost 7 bases and J 1 base, leaving 17 bases between the germline ends. The CDR3 protein is CASTPVQGLSYEQYF. Here the CDR3 DNA reads TGTGCCAGCACCCCCGTCCAGGGTCTTTCCTACGAGCAGTACTTC.

This sequence joins TRBV28 and TRBJ1-3; D gene ambiguous. Between the trimmed V and J ends, which lost 3 bases and 8 bases, there was a span of 14 bases. The CDR3 runs 14 residues. Germline values: CDR1 MDHEN, CDR2 SYDVKM. The CDR3 DNA reads as TGTGCCAGCAGTTTCCGTCGGGTGGCGGACACCATATATTTT. Amino acid sequence: CASSFRRVADTIYF.

The chain combines TRBV7-8 with TRBJ2-7; TRBD2 matches 7 bases. This CDR3 is built from 13 residues. Germline V gives CDR1 SGHVS, CDR2 FQNEAQ. Unmatched junction bases numbered 3, after V lost 1 base and J lost 6 bases. The chain's CDR3 is CASSLVGGGEQYF. As DNA, the CDR3 is TGTGCCAGCAGCTTAGTGGGGGGGGGCGAGCAGTACTTC.

The CDR3 region is CASSPSRGEGTEAFF. In nucleotides, the CDR3 is TGCGCCAGCAGCCCCTCCCGGGGTGAGGGCACTGAAGCTTTCTTT. This sequence joins TRBV4-3 and TRBJ1-1; D gene ambiguous. The CDR3 is 15 amino acids. From germline, CDR1 is LGHNA and CDR2 YSLEER. V lost 4 bases, J lost 4 bases, and 16 bases lay in between.

This rearrangement joins TRBV11-3 to TRBJ2-1, with 14 nucleotides matching TRBD2. This CDR3 region has 15 residues. From germline, CDR1 is SGHNT and CDR2 YENEEA. Trimming at V came to 5 bases and at J to 9 bases, leaving 6 bases not matched to a gene. CDR3 loop: CASSLGTSGSVEQFF. CDR3 nucleotide sequence: TGTGCCAGCAGCCTGGGGACTAGCGGGAGTGTTGAGCAGTTCTTC.

The J gene is TRBJ2-7, the V gene TRBV28, with D possibly matching TRBD1 (5 bases). The germline CDR1 and CDR2 sequences are MDHEN and SYDVKM. The V end was cut by 3 bases, the J end by 6 bases, with 9 bases between. This CDR3 comprises 12 residues. The CDR3 DNA is TGTGCCAGCAGTTTTCCAGGGCTCGAGCAGTACTTC. Translating gives CASSFPGLEQYF.

In this sample, this clone turned up once. V gene TRBV5-6 combines with J gene TRBJ2-1, with D tentatively TRBD2 (6 bases). CDR3 length equals 15 residues. Germline V CDR1 and CDR2: SGHDT, YYEEEE. V lost 3 bases and J 3 bases, leaving 13 bases between the germline ends. The CDR3 DNA sequence: TGTGCCAGCAGCTCATCCCCGACTAGCTACAATGAGCAGTTCTTC. It yields the protein CASSSSPTSYNEQFF.

This clone was detected once. The V gene is TRBV5-1, the J gene TRBJ2-7, with D possibly TRBD2 on 6 matching bases. Trimming stripped 8 bases from V and 0 bases from J, with 12 bases between. Germline values: CDR1 SGHRS, CDR2 YFSETQ. The CDR3 sequence is 13 residues long. CDR3 coding DNA: TGCGCCAGTCGGGAGATGAACTCCTACGAGCAGTACTTC. Protein product: CASREMNSYEQYF.

The gene calls are TRBV30 and TRBJ1-1; a possible D gene is TRBD1 (6 bases). The germline CDR1 and CDR2 sequences are GTSNPN and SVGIG (reference sequence). Trimming cost V 5 bases and J 1 base, with 8 bases left between them. The CDR3 has 12 residues. The CDR3 bases are TGTGCCTGGGAACAGGGGAACACTGAAGCTTTCTTT. This codes for CAWEQGNTEAFF.

Here the CDR3 reads CAIRPTGGRQNTGELFF. Written as DNA, the CDR3 is TGTGCCATCAGACCTACAGGGGGCCGACAGAACACCGGGGAGCTGTTTTTT. The chain is built from TRBV10-3 and TRBJ2-2; 9 nucleotides match TRBD1. Germline CDR1 reads ENHRY; CDR2 reads SYGVKD. V dropped 6 bases and J dropped 1; count of bases not matched to a gene: 9. This CDR3 spans 17 amino acids.

This chain connects TRBV7-2 to TRBJ2-2; D might be TRBD2 (6 bases). V lost 0 bases and J 2 bases, leaving 7 bases between the germline ends. CDR1 is SGHTA and CDR2 is FQGNSA in the germline V gene. This CDR3 is 15 amino acids long. CDR3 protein: CASSLAGTNTGELFF. CDR3 in DNA: TGTGCCAGCAGCTTAGCCGGGACTAACACCGGGGAGCTGTTTTTT.

This clone was detected only once. The chain employs TRBV7-3 and TRBJ2-7; 14 positions agree with TRBD2. CDR1 SGHTA and CDR2 FQGTGA come from the germline V gene. CDR3 size: 16 residues. V shed 5 bases, J shed 7 bases, and the junction held 10 bases outside the gene matches. The CDR3 sequence: CASSITGTSGSEEQYF. The CDR3 nucleotides are TGTGCCAGCAGCATCACCGGGACTAGCGGGAGCGAGGAGCAGTACTTC.

The chain couples TRBV15 to TRBJ1-5; D may be TRBD1 (6 bases). The V and J ends lost 1 base and 5 bases respectively, with 12 bases between them. This CDR3 has 15 residues. Per the germline V gene, CDR1 is LNHNV and CDR2 is YYDKDF (reference sequence). The CDR3: CATSRVRTDDQPQHF. The CDR3 DNA sequence: TGTGCCACCAGCAGAGTTCGGACAGACGATCAGCCCCAGCATTTT.

The chain joins TRBV29-1 to TRBJ1-1, with no clear D. Germline-derived CDR1 and CDR2 are SQVTM and ANQGSEA. V lost 6 bases and J 3 bases, leaving 8 bases between the germline ends. This CDR3 region has 11 residues. The CDR3 protein is CSVGDDTEAFF. CDR3 coding DNA: TGCAGCGTCGGTGATGACACTGAAGCTTTCTTT.

Concerning this clone itself: At the DNA level, this CDR3 is encoded by other sequences in the same sample as well. CDR3 coding DNA: TGTGCCAGCAGCCCACGGGGGCAAGAGACCCAGTACTTC. Its translation: CASSPRGQETQYF. The chain is built from TRBV7-3 and TRBJ2-5; D perhaps matches TRBD2 (6 bases). The CDR3 spans 13 residues. Germline V gives CDR1 SGHTA, CDR2 FQGTGA. The ends were cut back, 5 bases at V and 2 bases at J, with 9 bases in the middle. The whole variable domain, filled in from reference TRBV7-3 and TRBJ2-5, reads GAGVSQTPSNKVTEKGKYVELRCDPISGHTALYWYRQSLGQGPEFLIYFQGTGAADDSGLPNDRFFAVRPEGSVSTLKIQRTERGDSAVYLCASSPRGQETQYFGPGTRLLVL.

V usage is TRBV10-2 and J usage is TRBJ2-7; tentative D call: TRBD2 (5 bases). The germline V and J ends were trimmed by 4 bases and 3 bases, with 22 bases remaining between them. The CDR3 covers 17 residues. Per germline, CDR1 WSHSY and CDR2 SAAADI. CDR3 amino acids: CASSAFDVDSLYYEQYF. Written as DNA, the CDR3 is TGCGCCAGCAGTGCTTTTGACGTGGACTCCCTCTACTACGAGCAGTACTTC.

V usage is TRBV27 and J usage is TRBJ2-7; 7 nucleotides align to TRBD2. The CDR3 is made up of 14 amino acids. After removal of 8 bases from V and 5 bases from J, the junction contained 12 bases not matched to a gene. The germline V gene has CDR1 MNHEY and CDR2 SMNVEV (reference sequence). The CDR3 region has the DNA TGTGCCAGCCGCTTCGGGGGGAGAGTCAACGAGCAGTACTTC. It translates to CASRFGGRVNEQYF.

This clone was seen only once. This chain links TRBV7-3 with TRBJ1-1; no firm D call. The CDR3 loop spans 14 amino acids. Trimming stripped 2 bases from V and 6 bases from J, with 13 bases between. Germline V gene lookup returns CDR1 SGHTA and CDR2 FQGTGA. The CDR3 nucleotides are TGTGCCAGCAGCTTAGTAGCCCCGGCGGCTGAAGCTTTCTTT. This sequence encodes CASSLVAPAAEAFF.

This rearrangement joins TRBV2 to TRBJ1-5; D gene unclear. Trimming shortened V by 8 bases and J by 5 bases, and 19 bases separated the two germline ends. CDR3 length equals 15 residues. Germline lookup yields CDR1 SNHLY and CDR2 FYNNEI. CDR3 bases: TGTGCCAGCGATCCCCGGGAGGGTCTAGATCAGCCCCAGCATTTT. This translates into CASDPREGLDQPQHF.

The chain joins TRBV15 to TRBJ2-3; D possibly corresponds to TRBD1 (6 bases). Looked up from germline, CDR1 is LNHNV and CDR2 is YYDKDF (reference sequence). V was trimmed by 0 bases and J by 1 base, leaving 11 bases between them. The CDR3 consists of 16 residues. The CDR3 DNA sequence: TGTGCCACCAGCAGAGATCTGGGGGCGGGCACAGATACGCAGTATTTT. It yields the protein CATSRDLGAGTDTQYF.